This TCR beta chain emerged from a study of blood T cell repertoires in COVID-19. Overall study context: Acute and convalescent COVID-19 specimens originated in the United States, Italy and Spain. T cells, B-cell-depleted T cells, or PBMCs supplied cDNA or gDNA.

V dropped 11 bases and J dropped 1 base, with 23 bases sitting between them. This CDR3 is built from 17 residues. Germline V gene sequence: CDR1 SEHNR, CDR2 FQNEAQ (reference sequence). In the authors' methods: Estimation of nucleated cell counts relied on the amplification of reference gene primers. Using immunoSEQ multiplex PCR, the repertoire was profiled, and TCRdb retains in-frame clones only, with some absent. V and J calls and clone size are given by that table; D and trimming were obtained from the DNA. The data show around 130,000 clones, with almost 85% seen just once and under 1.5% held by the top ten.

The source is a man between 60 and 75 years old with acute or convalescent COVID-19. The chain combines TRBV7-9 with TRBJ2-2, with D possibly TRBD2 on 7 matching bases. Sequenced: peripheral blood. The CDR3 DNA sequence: TGTGCCCCCCAACCACGGGGGGCCGCTTTGAACACCGGGGAGCTGTTTTTT. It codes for CAPQPRGAALNTGELFF.